The present T cell receptor beta chain was sequenced within a study of Graves' ophthalmopathy and Graves' hyperthyroidism. This CDR3 has 13 amino acids. Germline-derived CDR1 and CDR2 are SEHNR and FQNEAQ (reference sequence). V lost 5 bases to trimming and J lost 1 base, with 8 bases between them. Beta-chain TCR CDR3 regions were amplified from RNA transcripts. The first-round RT-PCR employed HTBI primers together with the Qiagen OneStep RT-PCR kit. A multiplex PCR was then performed as the second round. TCRdb reprocessed the multiplex PCR reads via MiXCR and lists one record per CDR3 protein. This sample yields 40,000 or so distinct CDR3 sequences, of which approximately 55% are seen a single time; roughly 25% belongs to the top ten.

The chain links TRBV7-9 to TRBJ2-5; D remains ambiguous. Sequenced: peripheral blood. The TCR originated in an adult woman with stable Graves' hyperthyroidism. CDR3: CASSPPAQETQYF. The DNA of the CDR3 is TGTGCCAGCAGCCCCCCCGCCCAAGAGACCCAGTACTTC.